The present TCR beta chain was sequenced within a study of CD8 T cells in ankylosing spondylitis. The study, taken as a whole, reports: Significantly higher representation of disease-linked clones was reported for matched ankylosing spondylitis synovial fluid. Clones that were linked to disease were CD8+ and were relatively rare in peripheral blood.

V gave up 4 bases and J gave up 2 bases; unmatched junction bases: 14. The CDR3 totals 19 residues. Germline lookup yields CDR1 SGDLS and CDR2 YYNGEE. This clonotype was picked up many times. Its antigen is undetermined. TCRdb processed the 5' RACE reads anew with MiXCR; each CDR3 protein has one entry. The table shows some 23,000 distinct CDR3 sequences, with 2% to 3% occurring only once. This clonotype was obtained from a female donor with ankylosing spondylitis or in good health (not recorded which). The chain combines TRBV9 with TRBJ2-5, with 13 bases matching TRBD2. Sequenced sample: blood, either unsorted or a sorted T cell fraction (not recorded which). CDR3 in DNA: TGTGCCAGCAGCATAGGGACCAGCGGACTAGCGGGGGTACAAGAGACCCAGTACTTC. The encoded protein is CASSIGTSGLAGVQETQYF. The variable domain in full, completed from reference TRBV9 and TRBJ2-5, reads DSGVTQTPKHLITATGQRVTLRCSPRSGDLSVYWYQQSLDQGLQFLIQYYNGEERAKGNILERFSAQQFPDLHSELNLSSLELGDSALYFCASSIGTSGLAGVQETQYFGPGTRLLVL.